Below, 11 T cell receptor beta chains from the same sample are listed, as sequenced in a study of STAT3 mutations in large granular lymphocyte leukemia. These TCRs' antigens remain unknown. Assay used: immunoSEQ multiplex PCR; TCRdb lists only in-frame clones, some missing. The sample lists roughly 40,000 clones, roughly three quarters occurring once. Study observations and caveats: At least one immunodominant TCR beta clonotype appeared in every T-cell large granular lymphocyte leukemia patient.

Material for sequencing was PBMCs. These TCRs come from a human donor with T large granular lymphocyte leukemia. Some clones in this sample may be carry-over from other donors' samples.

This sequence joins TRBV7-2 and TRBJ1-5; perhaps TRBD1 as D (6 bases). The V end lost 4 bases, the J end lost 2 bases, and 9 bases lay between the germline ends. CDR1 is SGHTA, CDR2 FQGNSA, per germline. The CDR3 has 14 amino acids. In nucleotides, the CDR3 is TGTGCCAGCAGCTCCAGGGGCGGCAATCAGCCCCAGCATTTT. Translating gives CASSSRGGNQPQHF.

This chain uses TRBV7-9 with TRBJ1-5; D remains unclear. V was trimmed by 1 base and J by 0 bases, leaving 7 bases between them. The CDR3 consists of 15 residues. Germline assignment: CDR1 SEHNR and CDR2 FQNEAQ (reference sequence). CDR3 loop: CASSLGFHSNQPQHF. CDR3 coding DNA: TGTGCCAGCAGCTTAGGTTTCCATAGCAATCAGCCCCAGCATTTT.

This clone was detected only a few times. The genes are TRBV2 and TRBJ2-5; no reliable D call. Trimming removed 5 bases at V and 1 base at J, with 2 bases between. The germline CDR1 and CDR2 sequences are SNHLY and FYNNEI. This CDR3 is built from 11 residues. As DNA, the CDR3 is TGTGCCAGCAGTCGCCAAGAGACCCAGTACTTC. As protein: CASSRQETQYF.

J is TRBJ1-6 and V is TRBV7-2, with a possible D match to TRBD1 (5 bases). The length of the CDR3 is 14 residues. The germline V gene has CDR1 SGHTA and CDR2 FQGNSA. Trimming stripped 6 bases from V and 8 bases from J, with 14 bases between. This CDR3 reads CASRRGSGDSPLHF. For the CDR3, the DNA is TGTGCCAGCAGGAGGGGCTCCGGGGATTCACCCCTCCACTTT.

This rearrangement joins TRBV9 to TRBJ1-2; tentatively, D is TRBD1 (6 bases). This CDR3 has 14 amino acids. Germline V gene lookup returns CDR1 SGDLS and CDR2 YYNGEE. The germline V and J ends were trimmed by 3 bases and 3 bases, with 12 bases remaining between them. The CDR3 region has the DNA TGTGCCAGCAGCGCGACGGGGGCATACTATGGCTACACCTTC. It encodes CASSATGAYYGYTF.

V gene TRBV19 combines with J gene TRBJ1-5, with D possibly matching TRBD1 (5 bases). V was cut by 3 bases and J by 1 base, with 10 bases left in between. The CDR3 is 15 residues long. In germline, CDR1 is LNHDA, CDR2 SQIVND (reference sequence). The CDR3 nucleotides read TGTGCCAGTAGTATTTGGGACGGGAGCAATCAGCCCCAGCATTTT. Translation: CASSIWDGSNQPQHF. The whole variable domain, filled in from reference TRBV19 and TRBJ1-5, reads DGGITQSPKYLFRKEGQNVTLSCEQNLNHDAMYWYRQDPGQGLRLIYYSQIVNDFQKGDIAEGYSVSREKKESFPLTVTSAQKNPTAFYLCASSIWDGSNQPQHFGDGTRLSIL.

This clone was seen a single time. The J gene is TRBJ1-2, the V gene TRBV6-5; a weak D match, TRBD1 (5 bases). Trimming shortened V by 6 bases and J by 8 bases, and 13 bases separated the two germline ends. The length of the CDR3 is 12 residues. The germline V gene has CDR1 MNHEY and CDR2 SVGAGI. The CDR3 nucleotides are TGTGCCAGCAGACTCGCAGGGTTCGGCTACACCTTC. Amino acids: CASRLAGFGYTF.

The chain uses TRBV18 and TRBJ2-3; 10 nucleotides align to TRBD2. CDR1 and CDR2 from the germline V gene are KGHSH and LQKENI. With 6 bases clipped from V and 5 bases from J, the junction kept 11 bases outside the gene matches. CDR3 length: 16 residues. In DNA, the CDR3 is TGTGCCAGCTCGGGGGTCGCAGCGGGGGGGCAAGATACGCAGTATTTT. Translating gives CASSGVAAGGQDTQYF.

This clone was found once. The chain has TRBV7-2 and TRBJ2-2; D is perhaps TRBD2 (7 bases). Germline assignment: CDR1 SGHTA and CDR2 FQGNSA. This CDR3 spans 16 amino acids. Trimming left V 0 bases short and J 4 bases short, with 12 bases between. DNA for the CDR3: TGTGCCAGCAGCTTAGCGGGGGGGCGGGTCACCGGGGAGCTGTTTTTT. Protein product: CASSLAGGRVTGELFF.

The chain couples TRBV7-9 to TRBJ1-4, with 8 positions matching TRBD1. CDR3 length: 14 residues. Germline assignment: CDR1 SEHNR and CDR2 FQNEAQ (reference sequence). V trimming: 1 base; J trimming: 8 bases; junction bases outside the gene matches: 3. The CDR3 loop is CASSLGQGTEKLFF. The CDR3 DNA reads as TGTGCCAGCAGCTTAGGACAGGGGACCGAAAAACTGTTTTTT.

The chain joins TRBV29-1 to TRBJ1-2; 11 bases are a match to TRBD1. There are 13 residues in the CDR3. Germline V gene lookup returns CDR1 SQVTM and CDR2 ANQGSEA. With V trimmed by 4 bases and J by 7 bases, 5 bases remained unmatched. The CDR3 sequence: CSVADRGLGGYTF. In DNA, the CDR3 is TGCAGCGTTGCGGACAGGGGGCTGGGTGGCTACACCTTC.